The subject of this entry is one T cell receptor (beta chain). Trimming removed 5 bases at V and 8 bases at J, with 13 bases between. The CDR3 length is 13 residues. Germline CDR1 SEHNR, CDR2 FQNEAQ (reference sequence). MiXCR, applied by TCRdb to the 5' RACE reads, yields one record per CDR3 protein. The data hold fewer than 250,000 distinct CDR3 sequences, with roughly 15% observed a single time. This sample stems from a study of identical twins. Another study also made use of these data, one on T cells expressing NK-cell markers.

Sequencing used CD8+ T cells sorted from blood. The chain carries TRBV7-9 and TRBJ2-1; a possible D gene is TRBD1 (6 bases). This TCR derives from a woman under 30 in good health. CDR3 loop: CASSPPQGYEQFF. CDR3 nucleotide sequence: TGTGCCAGCAGCCCCCCCCAGGGGTATGAGCAGTTCTTC.